The clone carrying this T cell receptor beta chain came up many times. Template switching added a universal primer binding site, and final cDNA carried unique molecular identifiers. One entry per CDR3 protein, called by TCRdb with MiXCR from the 5' RACE reads. The repertoire holds around 530,000 distinct CDR3 sequences, with approximately 16% as singletons. V was pared by 4 bases and J by 1 base, with 11 bases of the junction left unmatched. There are 17 residues in the CDR3. These data are taken from a study of identical twins. These sequences were also reported in another study, on yellow fever vaccine responses in identical twins.

Sequencing was carried out using CD4+ T cells sorted from blood. This chain joins TRBV12-3 or TRBV12-4 and TRBJ2-3; 7 bases map to TRBD2. The TCR comes from a woman younger than 35 in good health. CDR3 region: CASSSTGGTAGTDTQYF. CDR3 in DNA: TGTGCCAGCAGTTCCACCGGGGGGACCGCTGGCACAGATACGCAGTATTTT.